This passage covers 22 T cell receptor beta chains from one sample sequenced in a study of cytomegalovirus exposure and HLA in healthy donors. The study ran its PCR with 60 Vbeta and 13 Jbeta primers. The protocol was immunoSEQ multiplex PCR, while the TCRdb copy is restricted to in-frame clones and leaves out a portion. The data show roughly 93,000 clones, with more than 70% seen just once and around 9.9% held by the top ten. Sequencing was done on a sample of PBMCs. The receptors come from a man aged 18-30 years in good health and CMV-seropositive.

The V and J genes are TRBV5-6 and TRBJ1-5; 8 bases map to TRBD1. The germline V gene encodes CDR1 SGHDT and CDR2 YYEEEE. CDR3 length equals 16 residues. The ends lost 4 bases at V and 2 bases at J; junction bases unmatched: 8. CDR3 sequence (DNA): TGTGCCAGCAGCCCGTTCAGGGGGCATGGCAATCAGCCCCAGCATTTT. Translation gives CASSPFRGHGNQPQHF.

A single count supports this clone. The V call is TRBV5-1, the J call TRBJ2-4, with a weak D call TRBD1 (7 bases). The CDR3 is made up of 13 amino acids. V lost 4 bases and J 5 bases, leaving 10 bases between the germline ends. CDR1 is SGHRS, CDR2 YFSETQ, per germline. The CDR3: CASSAGQQNIQYF. The CDR3, as DNA: TGCGCCAGCAGCGCGGGACAGCAAAACATTCAGTACTTC.

The chain uses TRBV27 and TRBJ1-5, with a tentative D call TRBD1 (6 bases). V gave up 6 bases and J gave up 5 bases, with 8 bases separating them. This CDR3 region has 12 residues. Germline-derived CDR1 and CDR2 are MNHEY and SMNVEV (reference sequence). The CDR3 here is CASRTGYQPQHF. The DNA of the CDR3 is TGTGCCAGCAGGACAGGATATCAGCCCCAGCATTTT.

This clone was counted a few times. V gene TRBV11-2 combines with J gene TRBJ2-3, with TRBD2 matching over 12 bases. The CDR3 contains 16 residues. V was clipped by 5 bases and J by 10 bases; unmatched bases: 13. Germline V gives CDR1 SGHAT, CDR2 FQNNGV. CDR3 nucleotide sequence: TGTGCCAGCAGCCGACTCCTAGCGGGGGGGGGCCAGGCGCAGTATTTT. It is translated as CASSRLLAGGGQAQYF.

The V call is TRBV6-5, the J call TRBJ1-5; no definite D call. The V gene lost 6 bases and the J gene lost 2 bases, with 11 bases spanning the gap. Germline V gene data show CDR1 as MNHEY and CDR2 as SVGAGI. The CDR3 runs to 14 residues. The CDR3 here is CASRRAGGNQPQHF. The CDR3 DNA follows: TGTGCCAGCAGGAGGGCCGGGGGCAATCAGCCCCAGCATTTT.

V is TRBV6-4 and J is TRBJ2-2, with D tentatively TRBD1 (5 bases). CDR1 is MRHNA, CDR2 SNTAGT, per germline. The CDR3 totals 14 residues. V lost 7 bases and J lost 5, with 14 bases in between. CDR3: CASKVTVVTGELFF. DNA for the CDR3: TGTGCCAGCAAGGTGACAGTTGTTACCGGGGAGCTGTTTTTT.

This sequence joins TRBV5-4 and TRBJ2-1; a weak D match, TRBD1 (6 bases). Deletions cut 1 base from V and 1 base from J, with 9 bases between. In germline, CDR1 is SGHNT, CDR2 YYREEE (reference sequence). The CDR3 is 15 residues long. This CDR3 is CASSLQTGSYNEQFF. In DNA form, the CDR3 reads TGTGCCAGCAGCTTGCAAACAGGGTCCTACAATGAGCAGTTCTTC.

The chain employs TRBV28 and TRBJ1-1; D may be TRBD1 (5 bases). CDR1 MDHEN and CDR2 SYDVKM come from the germline V gene. The V and J ends lost 4 bases and 2 bases respectively, with 11 bases between them. CDR3 length: 14 amino acids. CDR3 in amino acids: CASSWVGANTEAFF. Here the CDR3 DNA reads TGTGCCAGCAGTTGGGTTGGGGCTAACACTGAAGCTTTCTTT.

The chain is built from TRBV7-2 and TRBJ2-1; 12 bases align to TRBD2. Germline V gene data show CDR1 as SGHTA and CDR2 as FQGNSA. The CDR3 runs 17 residues. V lost 2 bases to trimming and J lost 0 bases; unmatched junction nucleotides: 2. The CDR3 DNA reads TGTGCCAGCAGCTTAACGACTAGCGGGAGCTCCTACAATGAGCAGTTCTTC. It codes for CASSLTTSGSSYNEQFF.

The chain links TRBV7-6 to TRBJ2-1; possible D gene TRBD2, 6 bases. Per the germline V gene, CDR1 is SGHVS and CDR2 is FNYEAQ. Trimming removed 0 bases from V and 4 bases from J, with 13 bases in between. This CDR3 has 16 residues. The CDR3 sequence: CASSLAAGSRYNEQFF. The CDR3 bases are TGTGCCAGCAGCTTAGCGGCGGGGAGCCGATACAATGAGCAGTTCTTC.

In DNA, the CDR3 is TGTGCCAGCAGCCTCGGGACATCTGGAAACACCATATATTTT. It translates to CASSLGTSGNTIYF. The genes are TRBV5-8 and TRBJ1-3, with a tentative D call TRBD1 (6 bases). CDR1 SGHTS and CDR2 YDEGEE come from the germline V gene. CDR3 length: 14 residues. The V end was cut by 4 bases, the J end by 1 base, with 9 bases between.

The chain couples TRBV11-2 to TRBJ2-5; no clear D gene. Germline V gene lookup returns CDR1 SGHAT and CDR2 FQNNGV. The CDR3 loop spans 15 amino acids. Trimming left V 5 bases short and J 5 bases short, with 18 bases between. In DNA, the CDR3 is TGTGCCAGCAGCCCGACCGCTCTGTACGGGGAGACCCAGTACTTC. Amino acid sequence: CASSPTALYGETQYF.

The chain employs TRBV5-4 and TRBJ2-7; 9 nucleotides align to TRBD1. The CDR3 has 14 amino acids. The junction had 5 bases not matched to a gene; V was cut back by 4 bases and J by 3 bases. Germline values: CDR1 SGHNT, CDR2 YYREEE (reference sequence). The CDR3, as DNA: TGTGCCAGCAGCCCGACAGGGGGTATCTACGAGCAGTACTTC. It encodes CASSPTGGIYEQYF. Using reference TRBV5-4 and TRBJ2-7 for the parts outside the CDR3, the full variable domain is ETGVTQSPTHLIKTRGQQVTLRCSSQSGHNTVSWYQQALGQGPQFIFQYYREEENGRGNFPPRFSGLQFPNYSSELNVNALELDDSALYLCASSPTGGIYEQYFGPGTRLTVT.

This chain links TRBV19 with TRBJ2-7, with D unclear. The V and J ends lost 7 bases and 6 bases respectively, with 13 bases between them. The length of the CDR3 is 12 residues. From germline, CDR1 is LNHDA and CDR2 SQIVND (reference sequence). CDR3 coding DNA: TGTGCCAGTACGTCCGAGAACTCCGAGCAGTACTTC. This gives the protein CASTSENSEQYF.

The gene calls are TRBV5-1 and TRBJ1-1; D unclear. V was cut by 5 bases and J by 1 base, with 6 bases left in between. CDR1 and CDR2 (germline): SGHRS, YFSETQ. This CDR3 region has 12 residues. Here the CDR3 DNA reads TGCGCCAGCAGTGAGTGGAACACTGAAGCTTTCTTT. This codes for CASSEWNTEAFF.

This clone appeared a few times. The chain employs TRBV5-6 and TRBJ2-7, with 9 bases aligning to TRBD1. The J segment lost 3 bases and the V segment lost 5 bases, leaving 3 bases of the junction unmatched. Germline CDR1 and CDR2: SGHDT and YYEEEE. The CDR3 has 13 residues. CDR3 protein: CASRLTGGYEQYF. The CDR3, as DNA: TGTGCCAGCAGGTTGACAGGGGGCTACGAGCAGTACTTC.

This rearrangement joins TRBV6-5 to TRBJ2-2; no clear D. The CDR3 has 14 amino acids. The V gene's germline CDR1 is MNHEY and CDR2 SVGAGI. Trimming removed 2 bases from V and 2 bases from J, with 6 bases in between. The CDR3 here is CASSYGRNTGELFF. CDR3 bases: TGTGCCAGCAGTTACGGGCGTAACACCGGGGAGCTGTTTTTT.

J is TRBJ1-6 and V is TRBV27; 8 nucleotides line up with TRBD1. The CDR3 is made up of 14 amino acids. Germline CDR1 reads MNHEY; CDR2 reads SMNVEV (reference sequence). V gave up 5 bases and J gave up 7 bases; unmatched junction bases: 4. CDR3 loop: CASSADRVNSPLHF. The CDR3 bases are TGTGCCAGCAGTGCGGACAGGGTGAATTCACCCCTCCACTTT.

The chain uses TRBV30 and TRBJ2-5; tentatively, D is TRBD1 (5 bases). Trimming cost V 8 bases and J 5 bases, with 21 bases left between them. The germline V gene encodes CDR1 GTSNPN and CDR2 SVGIG (reference sequence). The CDR3 contains 14 residues. The CDR3 reads CARKGLGPAETQYF. The CDR3 nucleotides read TGTGCCCGGAAGGGTCTGGGGCCTGCGGAGACCCAGTACTTC.

The chain links TRBV5-8 to TRBJ2-1; the D gene is possibly TRBD1 (5 bases). In germline, CDR1 is SGHTS, CDR2 YDEGEE. Trimming cost V 4 bases and J 7 bases, with 9 bases left between them. This CDR3 is built from 12 residues. The CDR3 DNA sequence: TGTGCCAGCAGCCGACAGAGGAATGAGCAGTTCTTC. Its translation is CASSRQRNEQFF.

The CDR3 region is CASSEVWDTSYEQYF. In nucleotides, the CDR3 is TGTGCCAGCAGTGAAGTCTGGGACACCTCCTACGAGCAGTACTTC. This rearrangement joins TRBV6-1 to TRBJ2-7; a weak D match, TRBD1 (6 bases). The CDR3 sequence is 15 residues long. Germline CDR1 reads MNHNS; CDR2 reads SASEGT. V lost 1 base and J lost 0, with 10 bases in between.

This clone was recorded a few times. The chain has TRBV2 and TRBJ2-6, with 11 positions matching TRBD1. The CDR3 consists of 17 residues. Germline CDR1 reads SNHLY; CDR2 reads FYNNEI. With 11 bases clipped from V and 0 bases from J, the junction kept 9 bases outside the gene matches. The CDR3 spells CAGEKGTGGSGANVLTF. The CDR3 DNA reads TGTGCCGGTGAAAAAGGGACAGGGGGCTCTGGGGCCAACGTCCTGACTTTC.